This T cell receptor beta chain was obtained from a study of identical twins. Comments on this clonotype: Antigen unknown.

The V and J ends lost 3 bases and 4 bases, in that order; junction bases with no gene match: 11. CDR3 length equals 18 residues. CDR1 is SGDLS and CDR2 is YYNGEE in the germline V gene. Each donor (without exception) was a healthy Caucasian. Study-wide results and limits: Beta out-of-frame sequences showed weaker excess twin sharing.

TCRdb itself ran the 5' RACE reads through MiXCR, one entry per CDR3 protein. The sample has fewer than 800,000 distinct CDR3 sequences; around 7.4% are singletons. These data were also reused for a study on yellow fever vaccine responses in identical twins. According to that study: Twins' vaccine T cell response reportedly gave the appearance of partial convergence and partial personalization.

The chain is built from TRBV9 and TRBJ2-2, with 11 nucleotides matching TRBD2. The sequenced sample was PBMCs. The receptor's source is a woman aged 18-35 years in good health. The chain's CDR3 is CASSDGTSGRSGTGELFF. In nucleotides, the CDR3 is TGTGCCAGCAGCGACGGGACTAGCGGAAGATCGGGCACCGGGGAGCTGTTTTTT. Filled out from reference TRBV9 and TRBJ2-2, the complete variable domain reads DSGVTQTPKHLITATGQRVTLRCSPRSGDLSVYWYQQSLDQGLQFLIQYYNGEERAKGNILERFSAQQFPDLHSELNLSSLELGDSALYFCASSDGTSGRSGTGELFFGEGSRLTVL.